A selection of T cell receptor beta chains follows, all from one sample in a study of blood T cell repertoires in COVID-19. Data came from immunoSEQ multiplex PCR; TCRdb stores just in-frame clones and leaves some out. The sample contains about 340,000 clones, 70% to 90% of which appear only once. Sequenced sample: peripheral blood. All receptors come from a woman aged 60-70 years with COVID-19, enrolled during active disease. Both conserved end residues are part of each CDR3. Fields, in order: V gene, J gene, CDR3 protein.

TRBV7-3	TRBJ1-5	CASSLTGPNQPQHF
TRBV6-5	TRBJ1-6	CASSFSGSYDSPLHF
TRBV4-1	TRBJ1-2	CASSQERTSGGYGYTF
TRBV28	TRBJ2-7	CASSLTAREQYF
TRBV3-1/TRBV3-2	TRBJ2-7	CASSQISGVRVYEQYF
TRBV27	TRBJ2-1	CASSLGGTGEGNEQFF
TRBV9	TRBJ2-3	CASSADITDTQYF
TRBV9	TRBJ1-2	CASSVQATGLGGYTF
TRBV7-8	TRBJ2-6	CASSARTSGAGANVLTF
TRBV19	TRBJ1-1	CASRPPGQAGFEAFF
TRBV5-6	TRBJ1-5	CASSLGDSLEHF
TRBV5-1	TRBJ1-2	CASSLANGQGGYTF
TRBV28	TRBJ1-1	CASQPPGHGNTEAFF
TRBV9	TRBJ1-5	CASSREGAGQPQHF
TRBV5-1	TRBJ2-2	CASSLAAGGGELFF
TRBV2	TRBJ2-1	CASIDGLAGGHGSYNEQFF
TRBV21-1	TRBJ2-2	CASSEVWELVRSGELFF
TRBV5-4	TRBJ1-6	CASRVVYRGYNSPLHF
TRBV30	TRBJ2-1	CAWSPDRTSGGAKQFF
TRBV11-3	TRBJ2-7	CASSRSSGPDEQYF
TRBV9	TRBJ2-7	CASSVGASGASYEQYF
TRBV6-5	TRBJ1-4	CASSPVSGNEKLFF
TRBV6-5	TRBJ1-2	CASSTRRDTAYGYTF
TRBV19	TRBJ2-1	CASSMQGAYNEQFF
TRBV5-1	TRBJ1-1	CASTIGQGEAFF
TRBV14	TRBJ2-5	CASSQALVATGGWETQYF
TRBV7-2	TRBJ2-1	CASSTRGASGGNEQFF
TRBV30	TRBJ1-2	CALGTNRFRYGYTF
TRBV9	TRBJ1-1	CASSVGLGQGETEAFF